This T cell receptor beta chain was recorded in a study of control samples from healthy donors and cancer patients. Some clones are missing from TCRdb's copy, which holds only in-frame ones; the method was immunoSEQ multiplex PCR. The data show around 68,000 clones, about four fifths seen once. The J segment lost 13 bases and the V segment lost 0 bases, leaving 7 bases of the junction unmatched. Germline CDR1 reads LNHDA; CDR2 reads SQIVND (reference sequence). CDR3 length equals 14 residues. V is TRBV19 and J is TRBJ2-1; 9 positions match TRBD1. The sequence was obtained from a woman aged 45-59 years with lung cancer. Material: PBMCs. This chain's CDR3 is CASSIDPLTGGQFF. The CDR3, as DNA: TGTGCCAGTAGTATAGACCCATTGACAGGGGGACAGTTCTTC.